The present T cell receptor beta chain was sequenced within a study of blood T cells in healthy people across ages. Primers used in a second PCR of roughly 6 to 12 cycles were a sample-barcoded 5' primer and a J-beta primer mix. TCRdb analysed the 5' RACE reads with MiXCR anew, one entry per CDR3 protein. The sample lists some 890,000 distinct CDR3 sequences, under 35% occurring once. CDR1 SGHKS and CDR2 YYEKEE come from the germline V gene (reference sequence). Trimming left V 4 bases short and J 7 bases short, with 17 bases between. The CDR3 is made up of 15 amino acids. This clonotype was observed a few times. What it binds is not known. Study-wide results and caveats: Researchers report that TCR beta diversity correlated strongly with naive T cell percentage.

These same data were also listed under a study on T cells of mothers and their children. According to that study: Healthy Caucasian mothers, a few in number, and their six children were the donors. The study obtained over 9 million TCR beta CDR3 reads per mother and 3 million to 3.5 million per child.

This sequence was found in a woman aged 40 to 50 in good health. Input material: blood. The chain is built from TRBV5-5 and TRBJ1-4, with unresolved D. Here the CDR3 reads CASSDYGNASEKLFF. The DNA of the CDR3 is TGTGCCAGCAGCGACTACGGGAATGCTAGTGAAAAACTGTTTTTT.